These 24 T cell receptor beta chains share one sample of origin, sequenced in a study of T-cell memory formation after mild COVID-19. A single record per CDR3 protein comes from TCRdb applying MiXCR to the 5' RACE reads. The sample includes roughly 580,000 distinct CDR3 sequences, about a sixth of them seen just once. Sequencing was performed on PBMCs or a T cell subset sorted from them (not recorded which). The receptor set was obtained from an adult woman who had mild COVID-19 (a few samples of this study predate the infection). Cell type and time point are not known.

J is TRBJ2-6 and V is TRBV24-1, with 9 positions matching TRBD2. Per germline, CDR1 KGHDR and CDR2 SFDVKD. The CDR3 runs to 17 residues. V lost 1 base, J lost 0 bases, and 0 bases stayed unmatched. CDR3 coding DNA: TGTGCCACCAGTGATTTTAGCGGGAGCTCTGGGGCCAACGTCCTGACTTTC. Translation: CATSDFSGSSGANVLTF.

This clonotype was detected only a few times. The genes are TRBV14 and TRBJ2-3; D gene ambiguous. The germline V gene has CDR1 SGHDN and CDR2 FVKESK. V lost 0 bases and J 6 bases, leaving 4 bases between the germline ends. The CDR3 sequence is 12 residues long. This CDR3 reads CASSQDGDTQYF. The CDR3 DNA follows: TGTGCCAGCAGCCAAGATGGGGATACGCAGTATTTT.

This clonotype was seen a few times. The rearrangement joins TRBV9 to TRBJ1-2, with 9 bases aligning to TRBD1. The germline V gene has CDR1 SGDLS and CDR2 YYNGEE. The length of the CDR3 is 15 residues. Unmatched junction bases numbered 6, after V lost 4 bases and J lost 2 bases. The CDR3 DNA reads TGTGCCAGCAGCCCCGGGACAGGGCTGAACTATGGCTACACCTTC. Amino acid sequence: CASSPGTGLNYGYTF. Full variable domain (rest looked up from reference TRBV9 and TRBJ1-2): DSGVTQTPKHLITATGQRVTLRCSPRSGDLSVYWYQQSLDQGLQFLIQYYNGEERAKGNILERFSAQQFPDLHSELNLSSLELGDSALYFCASSPGTGLNYGYTFGSGTRLTVV.

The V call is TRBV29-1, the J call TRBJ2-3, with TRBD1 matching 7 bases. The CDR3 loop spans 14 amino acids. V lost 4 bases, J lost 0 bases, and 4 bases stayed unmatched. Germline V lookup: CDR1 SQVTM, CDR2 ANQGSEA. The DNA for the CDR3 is TGCAGCGTTGTGGTGGACAGGAGCACAGATACGCAGTATTTT. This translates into CSVVVDRSTDTQYF.

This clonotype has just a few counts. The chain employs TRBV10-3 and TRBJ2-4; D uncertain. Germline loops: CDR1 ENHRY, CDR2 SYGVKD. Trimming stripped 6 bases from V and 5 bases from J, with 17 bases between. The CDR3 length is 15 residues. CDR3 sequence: CAISADAPPENIQYF. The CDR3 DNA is TGTGCCATCAGCGCGGATGCGCCCCCTGAAAACATTCAGTACTTC.

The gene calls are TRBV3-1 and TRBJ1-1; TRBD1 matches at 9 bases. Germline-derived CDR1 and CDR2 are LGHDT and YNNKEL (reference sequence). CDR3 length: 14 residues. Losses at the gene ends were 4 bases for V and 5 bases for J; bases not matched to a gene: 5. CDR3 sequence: CASSPGQGRTEAFF. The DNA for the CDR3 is TGTGCCAGCAGCCCCGGACAGGGGAGGACTGAAGCTTTCTTT.

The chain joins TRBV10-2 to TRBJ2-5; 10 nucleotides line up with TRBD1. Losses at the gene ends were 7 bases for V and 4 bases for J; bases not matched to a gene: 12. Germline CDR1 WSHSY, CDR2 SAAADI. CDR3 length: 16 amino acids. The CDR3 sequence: CASMMRPGQGRETQYF. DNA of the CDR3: TGCGCCAGCATGATGCGGCCGGGACAGGGGCGAGAGACCCAGTACTTC.

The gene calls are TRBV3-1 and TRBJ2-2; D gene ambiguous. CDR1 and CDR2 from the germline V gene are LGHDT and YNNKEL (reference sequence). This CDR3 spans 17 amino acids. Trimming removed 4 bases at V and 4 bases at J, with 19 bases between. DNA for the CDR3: TGTGCCAGCAGCCCACCCGGTTGGGCTTCGGGCACCGGGGAGCTGTTTTTT. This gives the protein CASSPPGWASGTGELFF.

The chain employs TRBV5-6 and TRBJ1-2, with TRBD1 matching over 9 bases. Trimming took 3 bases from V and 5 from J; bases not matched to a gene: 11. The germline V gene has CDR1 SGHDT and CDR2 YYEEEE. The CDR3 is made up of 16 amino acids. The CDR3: CASSYSQGAVIYGYTF. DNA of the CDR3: TGTGCCAGCAGCTACTCACAGGGGGCGGTGATTTATGGCTACACCTTC.

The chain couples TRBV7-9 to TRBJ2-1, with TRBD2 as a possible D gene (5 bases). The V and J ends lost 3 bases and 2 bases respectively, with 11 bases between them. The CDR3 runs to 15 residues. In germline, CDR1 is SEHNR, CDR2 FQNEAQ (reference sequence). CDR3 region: CASSFVGVAYNEQFF. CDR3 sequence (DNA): TGTGCCAGCAGCTTTGTCGGGGTCGCCTACAATGAGCAGTTCTTC.

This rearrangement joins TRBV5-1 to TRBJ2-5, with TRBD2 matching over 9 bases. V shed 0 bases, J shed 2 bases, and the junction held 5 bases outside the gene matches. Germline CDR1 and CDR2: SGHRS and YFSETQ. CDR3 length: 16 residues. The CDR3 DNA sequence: TGCGCCAGCAGCTTGGATCTAGCGGGGAAACAAGAGACCCAGTACTTC. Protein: CASSLDLAGKQETQYF.

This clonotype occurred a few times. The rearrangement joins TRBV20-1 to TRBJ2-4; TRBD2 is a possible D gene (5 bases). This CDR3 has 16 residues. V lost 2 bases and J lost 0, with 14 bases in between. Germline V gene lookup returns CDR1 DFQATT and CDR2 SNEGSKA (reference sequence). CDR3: CSARPHKGLAKNIQYF. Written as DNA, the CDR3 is TGCAGTGCTAGACCGCACAAAGGACTAGCCAAAAACATTCAGTACTTC.

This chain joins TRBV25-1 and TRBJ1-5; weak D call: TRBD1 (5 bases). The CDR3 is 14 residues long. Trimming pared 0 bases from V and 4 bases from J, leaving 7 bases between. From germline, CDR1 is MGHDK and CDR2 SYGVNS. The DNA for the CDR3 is TGTGCCAGCAGTGAATACGGGACGAATCAGCCCCAGCATTTT. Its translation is CASSEYGTNQPQHF.

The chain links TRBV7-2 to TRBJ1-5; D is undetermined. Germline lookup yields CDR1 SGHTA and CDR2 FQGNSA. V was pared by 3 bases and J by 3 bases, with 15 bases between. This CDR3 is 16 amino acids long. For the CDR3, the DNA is TGTGCCAGCAGCTTGGGTGGTATGGGGATCAATCAGCCCCAGCATTTT. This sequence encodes CASSLGGMGINQPQHF.

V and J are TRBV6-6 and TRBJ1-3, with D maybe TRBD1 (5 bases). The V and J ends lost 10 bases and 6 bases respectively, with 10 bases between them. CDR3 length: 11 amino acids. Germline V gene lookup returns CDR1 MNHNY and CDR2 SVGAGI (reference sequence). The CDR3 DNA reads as TGTGCCACCGGGGGGGAAAACACCATATATTTT. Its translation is CATGGENTIYF.

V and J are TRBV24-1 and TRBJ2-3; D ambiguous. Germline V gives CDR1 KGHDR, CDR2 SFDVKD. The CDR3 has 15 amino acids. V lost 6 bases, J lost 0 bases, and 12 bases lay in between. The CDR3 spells CATSFVDGSTDTQYF. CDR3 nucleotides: TGTGCCACCAGTTTTGTGGACGGAAGCACAGATACGCAGTATTTT.

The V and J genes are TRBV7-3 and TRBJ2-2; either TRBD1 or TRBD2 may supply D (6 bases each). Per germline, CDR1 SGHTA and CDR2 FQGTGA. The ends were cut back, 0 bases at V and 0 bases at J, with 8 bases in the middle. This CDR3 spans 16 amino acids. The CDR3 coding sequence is TGTGCCAGCAGCTTAACGGGGGGCCCGAACACCGGGGAGCTGTTTTTT. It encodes CASSLTGGPNTGELFF.

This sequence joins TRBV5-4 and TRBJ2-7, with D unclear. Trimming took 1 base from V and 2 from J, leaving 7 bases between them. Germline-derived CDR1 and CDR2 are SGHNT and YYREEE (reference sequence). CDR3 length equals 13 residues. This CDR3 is CASSLTPTYEQYF. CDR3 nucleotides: TGTGCCAGCAGCTTGACACCCACCTACGAGCAGTACTTC. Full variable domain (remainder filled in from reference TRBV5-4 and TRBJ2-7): ETGVTQSPTHLIKTRGQQVTLRCSSQSGHNTVSWYQQALGQGPQFIFQYYREEENGRGNFPPRFSGLQFPNYSSELNVNALELDDSALYLCASSLTPTYEQYFGPGTRLTVT.

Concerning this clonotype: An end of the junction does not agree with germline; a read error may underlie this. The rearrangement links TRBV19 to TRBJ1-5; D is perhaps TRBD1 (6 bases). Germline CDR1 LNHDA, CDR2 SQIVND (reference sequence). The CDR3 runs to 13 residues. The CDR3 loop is CATSQGLYQPQHF. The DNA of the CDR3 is TGTGCCACTAGTCAGGGGCTCTATCAGCCCCAGCATTTT. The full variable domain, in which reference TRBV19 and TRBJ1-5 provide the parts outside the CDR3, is DGGITQSPKYLFRKEGQNVTLSCEQNLNHDAMYWYRQDPGQGLRLIYYSQIVNDFQKGDIAEGYSVSREKKESFPLTVTSAQKNPTAFYLCATSQGLYQPQHFGDGTRLSIL.

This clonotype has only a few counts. The CDR3 DNA reads TGTGCCTGGAGTGCCTTGGTAGATTGGGGCGGGAGAGACAATGAGCAGTTCTTC. It codes for CAWSALVDWGGRDNEQFF. The chain has TRBV30 and TRBJ2-1, with TRBD2 matching 7 bases. V was pared by 1 base and J by 5 bases, with 17 bases of the junction left unmatched. This CDR3 has 18 residues. Germline V CDR1 and CDR2: GTSNPN, SVGIG (reference sequence).

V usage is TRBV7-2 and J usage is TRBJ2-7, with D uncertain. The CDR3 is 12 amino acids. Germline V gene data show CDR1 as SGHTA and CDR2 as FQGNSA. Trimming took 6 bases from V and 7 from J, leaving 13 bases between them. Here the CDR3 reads CASRPKVGEQYF. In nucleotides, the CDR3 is TGTGCCAGCAGACCTAAGGTGGGAGAGCAGTACTTC.

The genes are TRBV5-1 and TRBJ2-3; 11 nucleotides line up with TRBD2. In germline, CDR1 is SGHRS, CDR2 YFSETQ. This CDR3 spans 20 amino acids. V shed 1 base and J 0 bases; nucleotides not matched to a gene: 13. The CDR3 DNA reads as TGCGCCAGCAGCTTGCAGGGGTTTGGATTAGCGGGAGGGAGCACAGATACGCAGTATTTT. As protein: CASSLQGFGLAGGSTDTQYF.

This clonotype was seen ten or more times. CDR3 sequence: CASSDSADGNQPQHF. CDR3 in DNA: TGTGCCAGCAGTGATTCAGCGGATGGCAATCAGCCCCAGCATTTT. V usage is TRBV25-1 and J usage is TRBJ1-5; D unclear. V lost 3 bases and J lost 2, with 11 bases in between. This CDR3 comprises 15 residues. CDR1 is MGHDK and CDR2 is SYGVNS in the germline V gene.

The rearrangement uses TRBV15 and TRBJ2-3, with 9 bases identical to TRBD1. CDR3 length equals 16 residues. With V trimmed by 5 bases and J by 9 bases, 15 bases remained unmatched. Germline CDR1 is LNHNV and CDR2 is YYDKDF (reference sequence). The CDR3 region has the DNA TGTGCCACCAGCCCCGAGGGACAGGGCTTTTCTGCCACGCAGTATTTT. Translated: CATSPEGQGFSATQYF.